This T cell receptor beta chain is from a study of blood T cell repertoires in COVID-19. Across the study: Acute and convalescent COVID-19 specimens originated in the United States, Italy and Spain. Sources were T cells, B-cell-depleted T cells, or PBMCs; the material itself was cDNA or gDNA.

In the source study's methods: Estimates of nucleated cell counts were drawn from the amplification of reference gene primers. Sequencing was performed with immunoSEQ multiplex PCR; in TCRdb, only in-frame clones are kept and a portion is missing. The D gene and trimming were derived from the DNA, and the V and J assignments and clone size from that table. Among roughly 250,000 clones listed, 75% to 90% were seen once. Germline-derived CDR1 and CDR2 are KGHDR and SFDVKD. This CDR3 spans 13 amino acids. Losses at the gene ends were 10 bases for V and 5 bases for J; bases not matched to a gene: 4. The chain has TRBV24-1 and TRBJ2-1; 10 positions match TRBD1. Sequenced: peripheral blood. The TCR was taken from a woman between 35 and 50 years old with acute or convalescent COVID-19. The CDR3 coding sequence is TGTGCCACTGGGACAGGGGCAAACAATGAGCAGTTCTTC. Its protein is CATGTGANNEQFF.